This TCR beta chain was sequenced in a study of T cell responses to AZD1222 COVID-19 vaccine. The table came from immunoSEQ multiplex PCR; TCRdb's copy has only in-frame clones and leaves some out. Of approximately 200,000 clones in the sample, approximately 94% are singletons; the top ten hold around 1%. Trimming removed 4 bases from V and 0 bases from J, with 22 bases in between. Germline V gives CDR1 LNHDA, CDR2 SQIVND (reference sequence). This CDR3 is built from 19 residues. This clone was detected once. This clonotype was obtained from an adult who received the AZD1222 COVID-19 vaccine. The specimen comprised peripheral blood, sampled 28 days after the second AZD1222 dose. The chain has TRBV19 and TRBJ1-5, with D perhaps matching TRBD1 (5 bases). CDR3 DNA: TGTGCCAGTAGTAGTAGCCCGGGACGGATAAATTATAGCAATCAGCCCCAGCATTTT. Amino acid sequence: CASSSSPGRINYSNQPQHF.